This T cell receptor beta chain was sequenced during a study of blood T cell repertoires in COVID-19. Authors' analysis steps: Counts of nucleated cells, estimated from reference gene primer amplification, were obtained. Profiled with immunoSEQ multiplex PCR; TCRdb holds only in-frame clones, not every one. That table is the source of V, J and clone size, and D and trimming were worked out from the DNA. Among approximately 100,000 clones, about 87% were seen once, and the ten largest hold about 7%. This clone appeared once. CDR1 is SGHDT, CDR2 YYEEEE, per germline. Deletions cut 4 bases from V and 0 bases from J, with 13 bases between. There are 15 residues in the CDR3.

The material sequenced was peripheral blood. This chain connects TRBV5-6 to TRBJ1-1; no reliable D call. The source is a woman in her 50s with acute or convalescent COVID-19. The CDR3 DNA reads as TGTGCCAGCAGCCACCGACACGGCATGAACACTGAAGCTTTCTTT. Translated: CASSHRHGMNTEAFF.